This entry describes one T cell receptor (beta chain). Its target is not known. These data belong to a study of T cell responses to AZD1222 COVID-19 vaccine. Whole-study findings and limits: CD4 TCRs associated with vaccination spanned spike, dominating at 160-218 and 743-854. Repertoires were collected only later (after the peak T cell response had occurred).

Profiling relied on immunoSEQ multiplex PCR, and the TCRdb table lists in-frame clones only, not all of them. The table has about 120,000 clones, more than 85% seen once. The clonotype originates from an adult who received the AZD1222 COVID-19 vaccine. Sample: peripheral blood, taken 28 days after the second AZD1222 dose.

Here the CDR3 DNA reads TGTGCCAGCAGCTTCCCTACTAGCGGGAGAGTTTTAAATGAGCAGTTCTTC. Translated, it gives CASSFPTSGRVLNEQFF. V gene TRBV7-6 combines with J gene TRBJ2-1; the match to TRBD2 covers 11 bases. J was trimmed by 7 bases and V by 3 bases; bases with no gene match: 11. The V gene's germline CDR1 is SGHVS and CDR2 FNYEAQ. The CDR3 loop spans 17 amino acids. The complete variable domain, with remaining parts taken from reference TRBV7-6 and TRBJ2-1, reads GAGVSQSPRYKVTKRGQDVALRCDPISGHVSLYWYRQALGQGPEFLTYFNYEAQQDKSGLPNDRFSAERPEGSISTLTIQRTEQRDSAMYRCASSFPTSGRVLNEQFFGPGTRLTVL.